The clone carrying this T cell receptor beta chain showed up just a few times. What it recognizes is unknown. This sample is drawn from a study of cytomegalovirus exposure and HLA in healthy donors. Turning to the study itself: Most donors, roughly 82% of over 300 genotyped, fell in the Caucasian-associated ancestry cluster.

The PCR made use of 60 Vbeta and 13 Jbeta primers. TCRdb keeps only in-frame clones here, not all; method: immunoSEQ multiplex PCR. Seen here are 140,000 to 150,000 clones, around 80% observed once, and the top ten hold 2% to 2.5%. Study-wide points: When a later analysis compared HLA-associated TCR beta chains with equally common others, the HLA-associated chains turned out to be more clonally expanded and to have lower generation probabilities.

CDR3 size: 14 residues. With 4 bases removed from V and 3 bases from J, the gap between germline ends came to 12 bases. CDR1 MNHEY and CDR2 SVGAGI come from the germline V gene. The chain is built from TRBV6-5 and TRBJ1-1; D gene uncertain. This receptor was obtained from a boy aged 2 to 9 in good health and CMV-seronegative. Sequenced: PBMCs. The CDR3 reads CASSWALTDTEAFF. In nucleotides, the CDR3 is TGTGCCAGCAGTTGGGCCCTTACGGACACTGAAGCTTTCTTT.